The next 25 T cell receptor beta chains were all read from a single sample in a study of shared clonotypes between healthy human individuals. The data were produced by immunoSEQ multiplex PCR, yet TCRdb's version contains in-frame clones alone and is incomplete. The sample yields about 560,000 clones, around 76% seen once. The material sequenced was PBMCs. Every receptor here comes from a woman aged 40 to 55 in good health. Some clones in this sample may be carry-over from other donors' samples.

This clone was seen once. CDR3 DNA: TGTGCCAGCAGTTTGTTGACTAGGGGCGGTACGCAGTATTTT. Translated, it gives CASSLLTRGGTQYF. The chain recombines TRBV5-4 with TRBJ2-3; possibly TRBD2 for D (6 bases). This CDR3 is 14 amino acids long. V shed 5 bases and J shed 8 bases, with 18 bases lying between them. The germline gives CDR1 SGHNT, CDR2 YYREEE (reference sequence).

This clone was recorded a few times. The chain joins TRBV4-2 to TRBJ2-6, with D possibly matching TRBD2 (5 bases). V was clipped by 4 bases and J by 1 base, with 11 bases between them. The CDR3 sequence is 16 residues long. CDR1 LGHNA and CDR2 YNFKEQ come from the germline V gene. The CDR3 region has the DNA TGTGCCAGCAGCCTTTCGTCGGGGTCTGGGGCCAACGTCCTGACTTTC. Protein: CASSLSSGSGANVLTF.

This clone was seen a single time. This chain connects TRBV5-1 to TRBJ2-1; tentative D call: TRBD1 (5 bases). Per the germline V gene, CDR1 is SGHRS and CDR2 is YFSETQ. Trimming cost V 1 base and J 9 bases, with 14 bases left between them. CDR3 size: 14 residues. The CDR3 loop is CASSLSGSGAEQFF. Written as DNA, the CDR3 is TGCGCCAGCAGCTTGTCGGGCTCTGGGGCTGAGCAGTTCTTC.

This chain joins TRBV7-9 and TRBJ1-1; D may be TRBD1 (5 bases). Per the germline V gene, CDR1 is SEHNR and CDR2 is FQNEAQ (reference sequence). The CDR3 length is 14 residues. V shed 5 bases and J shed 7 bases, with 17 bases lying between them. The CDR3 loop reads CASSGVYRGGEAFF. In DNA, the CDR3 is TGTGCCAGCAGCGGCGTTTATCGGGGGGGTGAAGCTTTCTTT.

The chain joins TRBV28 to TRBJ2-1; D may be TRBD2 (6 bases). The CDR3 covers 14 residues. Trimming cost V 4 bases and J 8 bases, with 15 bases left between them. Germline V gene sequence: CDR1 MDHEN, CDR2 SYDVKM. The DNA for the CDR3 is TGTGCCAGCAGTTCCAGTGGGGGAGGCGATGAGCAGTTCTTC. Translation gives CASSSSGGGDEQFF.

The chain couples TRBV30 to TRBJ2-1; D possibly corresponds to TRBD2 (5 bases). The CDR3 has 16 amino acids. CDR1 is GTSNPN, CDR2 SVGIG, per germline (reference sequence). V shed 4 bases and J shed 9 bases, with 25 bases lying between them. The CDR3 nucleotides are TGTGCCTGGACGGACCCTAGTAATCGGGGTGTAGGTGAGCAGTTCTTC. This codes for CAWTDPSNRGVGEQFF.

The genes are TRBV9 and TRBJ1-1; D is perhaps TRBD1 (6 bases). V was trimmed by 4 bases and J by 1 base, leaving 11 bases between them. The CDR3 contains 14 residues. In germline, CDR1 is SGDLS, CDR2 YYNGEE. In DNA, the CDR3 is TGTGCCAGCAGCACTGGACAGCCGAACACTGAAGCTTTCTTT. Translated, it gives CASSTGQPNTEAFF.

This chain uses TRBV30 with TRBJ1-2; 10 bases match TRBD1. There are 14 residues in the CDR3. Germline-derived CDR1 and CDR2 are GTSNPN and SVGIG (reference sequence). With V trimmed by 1 base and J by 4 bases, 3 bases remained unmatched. CDR3 protein: CAWSEDRGSYGYTF. Written as DNA, the CDR3 is TGTGCCTGGAGTGAGGACAGGGGGTCCTATGGCTACACCTTC.

This clone has more than one count but fewer than ten. The chain is built from TRBV19 and TRBJ1-5, with D perhaps TRBD1 (6 bases). Germline CDR1 reads LNHDA; CDR2 reads SQIVND (reference sequence). Trimming removed 3 bases at V and 9 bases at J, with 15 bases between. The CDR3 extends over 14 amino acids. The CDR3 protein is CASSMGQGTGPQHF. CDR3 sequence (DNA): TGTGCCAGTAGTATGGGACAAGGCACAGGGCCCCAGCATTTT.

The sample holds a few counts of this clone. The chain is built from TRBV5-4 and TRBJ2-5; D unresolved. The ends were cut back, 5 bases at V and 5 bases at J, with 13 bases in the middle. The CDR3 sequence is 13 residues long. Germline CDR1 is SGHNT and CDR2 is YYREEE (reference sequence). CDR3 nucleotide sequence: TGTGCCAGCAGGGGTCCGCTTGCGGAGACCCAGTACTTC. It is translated as CASRGPLAETQYF.

This chain connects TRBV15 to TRBJ2-5, with 7 bases fitting TRBD2. V lost 0 bases, J lost 2 bases, and 3 bases stayed unmatched. The CDR3 is 15 residues long. Germline CDR1 and CDR2: LNHNV and YYDKDF (reference sequence). The CDR3 nucleotides read TGTGCCACCAGCAGAGAGGCTAGCGGACAAGAGACCCAGTACTTC. Amino acid sequence: CATSREASGQETQYF.

The gene calls are TRBV5-1 and TRBJ2-1, with 10 bases fitting TRBD1. The CDR3 is 16 residues long. The trim removed 1 base at V and 5 bases at J, leaving 6 bases unmatched. Germline-derived CDR1 and CDR2 are SGHRS and YFSETQ. Here the CDR3 reads CASSLRPGQGNNEQFF. CDR3 nucleotides: TGCGCCAGCAGCTTGCGACCGGGACAGGGGAACAATGAGCAGTTCTTC.

In nucleotides, the CDR3 is TGTGCCAGCAGCCCCTCCGCAGGGCAGAACACTGAAGCTTTCTTT. It translates to CASSPSAGQNTEAFF. The chain recombines TRBV7-9 with TRBJ1-1; possible D gene TRBD1, 5 bases. CDR3 length equals 15 residues. Trimming removed 5 bases at V and 1 base at J, with 14 bases between. Germline V gene lookup returns CDR1 SEHNR and CDR2 FQNEAQ (reference sequence).

The chain is built from TRBV10-3 and TRBJ2-3, with TRBD2 matching over 11 bases. This CDR3 comprises 14 residues. From germline, CDR1 is ENHRY and CDR2 SYGVKD. V dropped 5 bases and J dropped 6; count of bases not matched to a gene: 4. CDR3 sequence (DNA): TGTGCCATCAGTCCGACTAGCGGGATCGATACGCAGTATTTT. Amino acids: CAISPTSGIDTQYF.

This chain joins TRBV5-4 and TRBJ2-7, with 7 positions matching TRBD1. The germline CDR1 and CDR2 sequences are SGHNT and YYREEE (reference sequence). CDR3 length: 14 amino acids. Trimming removed 0 bases from V and 3 bases from J; junction bases left unmatched: 3. CDR3 DNA sequence: TGTGCCAGCAGCTTGGACAGGGGACGCTACGAGCAGTACTTC. This sequence encodes CASSLDRGRYEQYF.

The V call is TRBV7-9, the J call TRBJ1-5; 7 positions match TRBD1. Unmatched junction bases numbered 10, after V lost 5 bases and J lost 6 bases. The germline V gene encodes CDR1 SEHNR and CDR2 FQNEAQ (reference sequence). The CDR3 is 15 amino acids. The CDR3 is CASSQDRVWVQPQHF. The CDR3 DNA sequence: TGTGCCAGCAGCCAAGACAGGGTTTGGGTTCAGCCCCAGCATTTT.

The chain recombines TRBV10-3 with TRBJ2-3, with 9 nucleotides matching TRBD1. Per germline, CDR1 ENHRY and CDR2 SYGVKD. The CDR3 spans 15 residues. V trimming: 2 bases; J trimming: 3 bases; junction bases outside the gene matches: 3. Here the CDR3 DNA reads TGTGCCATCAGTGAGAAGGGGACAGGGACAGATACGCAGTATTTT. Its protein product is CAISEKGTGTDTQYF.

This clone appeared a single time. V gene TRBV11-2 combines with J gene TRBJ2-7; D is undetermined. The CDR3 loop spans 14 amino acids. Germline values: CDR1 SGHAT, CDR2 FQNNGV. With 6 bases removed from V and 3 bases from J, the gap between germline ends came to 15 bases. The CDR3 DNA sequence: TGTGCCAGCAGGCGAATAGGACGGGTCTACGAGCAGTACTTC. Translated: CASRRIGRVYEQYF.

The chain links TRBV6-1 to TRBJ2-7, with unresolved D. CDR1 is MNHNS and CDR2 is SASEGT in the germline V gene. The V end lost 2 bases, the J end lost 0 bases, and 11 bases lay between the germline ends. The CDR3 is 15 residues long. Here the CDR3 reads CASSENGWGSYEQYF. In DNA, the CDR3 is TGTGCCAGCAGTGAAAACGGGTGGGGCTCCTACGAGCAGTACTTC.

Comment on this clone: The identical CDR3 is also encoded by other nucleotide sequences in the sample. This sequence joins TRBV28 and TRBJ1-5, with 7 nucleotides matching TRBD1. The germline gives CDR1 MDHEN, CDR2 SYDVKM. The trim removed 6 bases at V and 3 bases at J, leaving 8 bases unmatched. The CDR3 has 15 amino acids. Written as DNA, the CDR3 is TGTGCCAGCAGCAGAATCGACAGGGACAATCAGCCCCAGCATTTT. Protein: CASSRIDRDNQPQHF. Filled out from reference TRBV28 and TRBJ1-5, the complete variable domain reads DVKVTQSSRYLVKRTGEKVFLECVQDMDHENMFWYRQDPGLGLRLIYFSYDVKMKEKGDIPEGYSVSREKKERFSLILESASTNQTSMYLCASSRIDRDNQPQHFGDGTRLSIL.

As regards this clone: This may stem from a read error, because a much larger clone lies one nucleotide away. The chain carries TRBV7-3 and TRBJ2-6; the D is unclear. V lost 5 bases and J lost 0, with 8 bases in between. This CDR3 contains 15 residues. Germline values: CDR1 SGHTA, CDR2 FQGTGA. CDR3 bases: TGTGCCAGCAGCCGCGACAACTCTGGGGCCAACGTCCTGACTTTC. It is translated as CASSRDNSGANVLTF.

The chain has TRBV6-6 and TRBJ2-5; 9 bases line up with TRBD1. Germline-derived CDR1 and CDR2 are MNHNY and SVGAGI (reference sequence). The V and J ends lost 2 bases and 5 bases, in that order; junction bases with no gene match: 6. The CDR3 loop spans 15 amino acids. The CDR3 DNA is TGTGCCAGCAGTTACATCGCCGGACAGGGGGAGACCCAGTACTTC. This translates into CASSYIAGQGETQYF.

This chain links TRBV19 with TRBJ2-1; 16 bases align to TRBD2. Losses at the gene ends were 4 bases for V and 2 bases for J; bases not matched to a gene: 5. The CDR3 sequence is 18 residues long. The germline V gene encodes CDR1 LNHDA and CDR2 SQIVND (reference sequence). Here the CDR3 DNA reads TGTGCCAGTAGTAGTCCCGGGACTAGCGGGAGGGCCTACAATGAGCAGTTCTTC. It encodes CASSSPGTSGRAYNEQFF.

The chain joins TRBV4-2 to TRBJ2-3; D not resolved. Trimming took 0 bases from V and 0 from J, leaving 7 bases between them. The CDR3 spans 15 residues. The germline V gene has CDR1 LGHNA and CDR2 YNFKEQ. CDR3 coding DNA: TGTGCCAGCAGCCAAGATCCGACTAGCACAGATACGCAGTATTTT. Its protein is CASSQDPTSTDTQYF.

This clone has only a few counts. This chain joins TRBV9 and TRBJ2-1, with TRBD2 matching 11 bases. The length of the CDR3 is 15 residues. Germline assignment: CDR1 SGDLS and CDR2 YYNGEE. The V gene end was trimmed by 3 bases and the J gene end by 4 bases; junction bases not matched to a gene: 3. CDR3 loop: CASSGGLAEYNEQFF. The CDR3 region has the DNA TGTGCCAGCAGCGGGGGACTAGCGGAGTACAATGAGCAGTTCTTC.